This TCR beta chain was observed in a study of cytomegalovirus exposure and HLA in healthy donors. A multiplex PCR was run with 60 Vbeta primers and 13 Jbeta primers. Profiled with immunoSEQ multiplex PCR; TCRdb holds only in-frame clones, not every one. The data contain 100,000 to 150,000 clones, around 77% of them singletons. The study's findings and limits: No immune exposure information besides CMV serostatus was available. The study reported that TCR beta sequences accurately predicted HLA-A and HLA-B alleles in most subjects. A later look showed TCR association rates differing by HLA locus, highest for DRB1 and lowest for HLA-C.

CDR3 length equals 15 residues. J was trimmed by 7 bases and V by 6 bases; bases with no gene match: 8. The germline gives CDR1 MDHEN, CDR2 SYDVKM. This clone came up a few times. Its specificity is unknown. The V gene is TRBV28, the J gene TRBJ2-2; the match to TRBD1 covers 10 bases. Sequencing was carried out using PBMCs. The sequence was obtained from a male donor in good health and CMV-seropositive. CDR3 nucleotides: TGTGCCAGCAGCAGTGACAGGGGGCAAGGCGGGGAGCTGTTTTTT. Translating gives CASSSDRGQGGELFF.